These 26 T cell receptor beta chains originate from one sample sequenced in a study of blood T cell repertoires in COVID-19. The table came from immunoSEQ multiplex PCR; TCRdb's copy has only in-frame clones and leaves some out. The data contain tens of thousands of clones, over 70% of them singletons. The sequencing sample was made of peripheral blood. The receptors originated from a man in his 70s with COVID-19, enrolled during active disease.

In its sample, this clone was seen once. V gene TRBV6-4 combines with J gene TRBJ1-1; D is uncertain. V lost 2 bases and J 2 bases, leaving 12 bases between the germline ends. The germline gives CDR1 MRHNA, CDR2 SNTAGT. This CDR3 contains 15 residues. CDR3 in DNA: TGTGCCAGCAGTGACAACCCTGTGGCTAACACTGAAGCTTTCTTT. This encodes CASSDNPVANTEAFF.

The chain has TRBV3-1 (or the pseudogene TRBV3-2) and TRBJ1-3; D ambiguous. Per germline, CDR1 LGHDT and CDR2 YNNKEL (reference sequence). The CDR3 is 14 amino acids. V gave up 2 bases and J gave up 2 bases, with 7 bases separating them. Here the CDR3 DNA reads TGTGCCAGCAGCCAAATGAGTACTGGAAACACCATATATTTT. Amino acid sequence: CASSQMSTGNTIYF.

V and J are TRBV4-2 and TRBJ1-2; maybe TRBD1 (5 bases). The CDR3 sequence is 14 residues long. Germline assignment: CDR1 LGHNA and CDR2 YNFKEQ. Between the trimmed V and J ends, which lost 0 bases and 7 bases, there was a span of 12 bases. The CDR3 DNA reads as TGTGCCAGCAGCCAAGACGTGGAGACAGTTGGCTACACCTTC. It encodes CASSQDVETVGYTF.

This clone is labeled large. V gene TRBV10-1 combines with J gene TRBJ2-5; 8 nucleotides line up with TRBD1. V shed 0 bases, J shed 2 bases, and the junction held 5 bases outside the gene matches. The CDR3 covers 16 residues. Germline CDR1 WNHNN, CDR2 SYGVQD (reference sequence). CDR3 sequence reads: CASSESPDRAQETQYF. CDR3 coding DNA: TGCGCCAGCAGTGAGTCCCCGGACAGGGCACAAGAGACCCAGTACTTC.

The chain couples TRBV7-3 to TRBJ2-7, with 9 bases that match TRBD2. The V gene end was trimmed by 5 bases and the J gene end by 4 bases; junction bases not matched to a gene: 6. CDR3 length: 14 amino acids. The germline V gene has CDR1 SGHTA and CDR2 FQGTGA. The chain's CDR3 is CASSPTSGQYEQYF. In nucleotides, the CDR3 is TGTGCCAGCAGCCCGACTAGCGGACAGTACGAGCAGTACTTC.

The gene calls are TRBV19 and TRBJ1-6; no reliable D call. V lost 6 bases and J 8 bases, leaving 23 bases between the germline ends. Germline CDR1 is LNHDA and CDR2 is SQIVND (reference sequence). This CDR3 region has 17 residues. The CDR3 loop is CASRAARFRQADSPLHF. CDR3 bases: TGTGCCAGTAGGGCCGCTCGTTTCCGACAAGCCGATTCACCCCTCCACTTT.

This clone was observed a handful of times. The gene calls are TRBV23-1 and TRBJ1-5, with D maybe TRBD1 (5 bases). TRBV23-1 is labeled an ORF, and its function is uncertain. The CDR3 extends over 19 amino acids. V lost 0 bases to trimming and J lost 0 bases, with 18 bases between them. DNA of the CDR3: TGCGCCAGCAGTCAATCGGAAGACAGCCCCGTGTATAGCAATCAGCCCCAGCATTTT. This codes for CASSQSEDSPVYSNQPQHF.

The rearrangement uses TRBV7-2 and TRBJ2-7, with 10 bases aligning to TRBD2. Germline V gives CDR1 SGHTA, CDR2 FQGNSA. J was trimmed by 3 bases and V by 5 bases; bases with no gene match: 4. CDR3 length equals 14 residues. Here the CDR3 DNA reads TGTGCCAGCAGCCCAGCGGGGGGGAACTACGAGCAGTACTTC. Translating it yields CASSPAGGNYEQYF. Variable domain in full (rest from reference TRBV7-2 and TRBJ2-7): GAGVSQSPSNKVTEKGKDVELRCDPISGHTALYWYRQSLGQGLEFLIYFQGNSAPDKSGLPSDRFSAERTGGSVSTLTIQRTQQEDSAVYLCASSPAGGNYEQYFGPGTRLTVT.

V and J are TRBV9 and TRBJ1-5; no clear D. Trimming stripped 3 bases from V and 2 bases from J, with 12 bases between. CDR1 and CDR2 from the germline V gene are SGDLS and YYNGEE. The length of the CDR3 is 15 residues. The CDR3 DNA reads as TGTGCCAGCAGCGGCCACCCCGGAGGCAATCAGCCCCAGCATTTT. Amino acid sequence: CASSGHPGGNQPQHF.

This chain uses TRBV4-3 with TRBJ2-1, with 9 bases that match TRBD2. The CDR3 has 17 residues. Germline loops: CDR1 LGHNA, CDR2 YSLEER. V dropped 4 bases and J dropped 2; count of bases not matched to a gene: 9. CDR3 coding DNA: TGCGCCAGCAGCCCCCTAAAGACTAGCGGAACCTACAATGAGCAGTTCTTC. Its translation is CASSPLKTSGTYNEQFF.

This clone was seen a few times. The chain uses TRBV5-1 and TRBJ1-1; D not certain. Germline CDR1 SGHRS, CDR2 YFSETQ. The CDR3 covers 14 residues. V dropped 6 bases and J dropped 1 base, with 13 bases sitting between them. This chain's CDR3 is CASTALGRNTEAFF. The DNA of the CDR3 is TGCGCCAGCACAGCTCTAGGCAGGAACACTGAAGCTTTCTTT.

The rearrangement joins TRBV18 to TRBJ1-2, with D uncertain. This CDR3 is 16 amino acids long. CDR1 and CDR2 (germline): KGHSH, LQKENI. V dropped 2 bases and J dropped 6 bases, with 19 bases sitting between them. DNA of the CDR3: TGTGCCAGCTCACCAGGGAGGAGGCTCATAGAGGATGGCTACACCTTC. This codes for CASSPGRRLIEDGYTF.

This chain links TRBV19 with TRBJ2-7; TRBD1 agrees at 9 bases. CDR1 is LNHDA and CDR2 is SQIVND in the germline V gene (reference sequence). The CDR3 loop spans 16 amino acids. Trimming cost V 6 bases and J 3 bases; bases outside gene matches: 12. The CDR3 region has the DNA TGTGCCAGTAGCACGACGGGGGGACAGGGAGGCTACGAGCAGTACTTC. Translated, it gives CASSTTGGQGGYEQYF.

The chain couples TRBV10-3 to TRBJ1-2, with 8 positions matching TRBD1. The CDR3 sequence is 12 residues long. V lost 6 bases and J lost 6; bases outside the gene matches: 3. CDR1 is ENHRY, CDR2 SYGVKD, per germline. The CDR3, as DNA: TGTGCCATCAGCCCGGACAGGGATGGCTACACCTTC. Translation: CAISPDRDGYTF.

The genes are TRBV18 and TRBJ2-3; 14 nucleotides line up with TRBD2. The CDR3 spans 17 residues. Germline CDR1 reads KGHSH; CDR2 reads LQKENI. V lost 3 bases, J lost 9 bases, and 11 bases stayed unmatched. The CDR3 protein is CASSPMGLAGDDGTQYF. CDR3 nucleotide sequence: TGTGCCAGCTCACCCATGGGACTAGCGGGAGACGACGGGACGCAGTATTTT.

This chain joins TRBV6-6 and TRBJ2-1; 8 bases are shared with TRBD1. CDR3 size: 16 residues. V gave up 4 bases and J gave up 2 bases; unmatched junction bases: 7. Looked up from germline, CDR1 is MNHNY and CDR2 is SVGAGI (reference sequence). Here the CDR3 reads CASSSLTGGPYNEQFF. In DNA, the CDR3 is TGTGCCAGCAGTTCCCTCACAGGGGGTCCCTACAATGAGCAGTTCTTC.

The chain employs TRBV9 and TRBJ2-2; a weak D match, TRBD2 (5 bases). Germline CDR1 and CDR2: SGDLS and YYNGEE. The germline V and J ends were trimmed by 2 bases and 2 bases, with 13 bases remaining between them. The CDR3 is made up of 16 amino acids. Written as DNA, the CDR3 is TGTGCCAGCAGCGTGACTACCGGGCTTAACACCGGGGAGCTGTTTTTT. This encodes CASSVTTGLNTGELFF.

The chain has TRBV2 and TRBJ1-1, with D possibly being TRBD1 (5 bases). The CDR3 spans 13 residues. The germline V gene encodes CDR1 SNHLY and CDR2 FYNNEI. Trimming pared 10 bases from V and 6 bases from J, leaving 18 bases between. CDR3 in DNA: TGTGCCACCATACAACAGGAAAGGGCTGAAGCTTTCTTT. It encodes CATIQQERAEAFF.

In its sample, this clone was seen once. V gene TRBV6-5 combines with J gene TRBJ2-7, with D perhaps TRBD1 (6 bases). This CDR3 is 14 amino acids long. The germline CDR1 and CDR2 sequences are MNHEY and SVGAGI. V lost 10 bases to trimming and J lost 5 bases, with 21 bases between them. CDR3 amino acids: CATRQGITGNEQYF. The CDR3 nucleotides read TGTGCCACCCGACAAGGAATTACAGGGAACGAGCAGTACTTC.

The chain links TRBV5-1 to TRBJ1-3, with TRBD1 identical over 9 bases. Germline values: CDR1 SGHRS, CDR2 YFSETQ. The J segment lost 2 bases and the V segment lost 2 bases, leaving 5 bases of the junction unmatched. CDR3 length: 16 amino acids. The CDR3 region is CASSLFGTGTGNTIYF. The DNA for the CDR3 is TGCGCCAGCAGCTTATTCGGGACAGGGACTGGAAACACCATATATTTT. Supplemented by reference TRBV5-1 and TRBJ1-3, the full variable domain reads KAGVTQTPRYLIKTRGQQVTLSCSPISGHRSVSWYQQTPGQGLQFLFEYFSETQRNKGNFPGRFSGRQFSNSRSEMNVSTLELGDSALYLCASSLFGTGTGNTIYFGEGSWLTVV.

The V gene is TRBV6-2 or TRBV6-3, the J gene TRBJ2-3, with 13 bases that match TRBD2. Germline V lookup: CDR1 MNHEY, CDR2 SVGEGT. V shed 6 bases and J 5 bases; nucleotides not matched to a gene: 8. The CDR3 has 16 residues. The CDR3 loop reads CASSEPLAGGRDTQYF. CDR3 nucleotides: TGTGCCAGCAGCGAGCCACTAGCGGGAGGGAGAGATACGCAGTATTTT.

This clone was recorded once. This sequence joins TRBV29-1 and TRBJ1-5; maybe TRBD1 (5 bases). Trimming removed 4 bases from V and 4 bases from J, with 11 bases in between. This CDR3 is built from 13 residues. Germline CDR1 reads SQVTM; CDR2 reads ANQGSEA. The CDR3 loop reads CSVVYRPNQPQHF. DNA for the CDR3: TGCAGCGTTGTGTACAGGCCGAATCAGCCCCAGCATTTT.

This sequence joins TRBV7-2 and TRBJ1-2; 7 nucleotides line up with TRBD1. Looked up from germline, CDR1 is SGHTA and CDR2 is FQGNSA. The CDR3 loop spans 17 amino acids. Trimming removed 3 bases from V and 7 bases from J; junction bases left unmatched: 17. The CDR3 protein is CASSFLRYGQVGAGYTF. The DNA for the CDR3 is TGTGCCAGCAGCTTTCTTAGATACGGACAGGTGGGGGCTGGCTACACCTTC.

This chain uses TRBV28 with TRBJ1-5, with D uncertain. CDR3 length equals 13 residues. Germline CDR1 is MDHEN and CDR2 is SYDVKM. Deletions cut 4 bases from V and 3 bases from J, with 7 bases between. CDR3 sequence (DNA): TGTGCCAGCAGTTCTTATTACAATCAGCCCCAGCATTTT. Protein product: CASSSYYNQPQHF.

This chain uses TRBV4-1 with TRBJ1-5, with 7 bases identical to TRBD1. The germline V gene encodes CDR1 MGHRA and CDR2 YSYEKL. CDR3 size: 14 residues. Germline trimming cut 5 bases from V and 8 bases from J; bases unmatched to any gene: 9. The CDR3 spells CASSSERGQKPQHF. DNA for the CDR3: TGCGCCAGCAGCAGCGAAAGGGGGCAGAAGCCCCAGCATTTT.

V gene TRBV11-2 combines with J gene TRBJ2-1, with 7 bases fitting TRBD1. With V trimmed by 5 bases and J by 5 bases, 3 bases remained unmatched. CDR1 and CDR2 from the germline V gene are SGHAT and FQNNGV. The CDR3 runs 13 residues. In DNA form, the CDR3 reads TGTGCCAGCAGCAAAGACAGGGACAATGAGCAGTTCTTC. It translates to CASSKDRDNEQFF. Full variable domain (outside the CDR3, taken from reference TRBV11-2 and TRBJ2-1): EAGVAQSPRYKIIEKRQSVAFWCNPISGHATLYWYQQILGQGPKLLIQFQNNGVVDDSQLPKDRFSAERLKGVDSTLKIQPAKLEDSAVYLCASSKDRDNEQFFGPGTRLTVL.